The T cell receptor (beta chain) under discussion was sequenced for a study of T cells after yellow fever vaccination. The study's findings and limits: Re-detected after boosting: most primary clones, 96% of CD4 and about 85% of CD8.

TCR cDNA was made by 5'RACE template switching, adding a universal primer site and UMIs. Each CDR3 protein is one row after TCRdb ran MiXCR on the 5' RACE reads. The table has roughly 310,000 distinct CDR3 sequences, 8.7% seen once. About this clonotype: Its antigen remains unknown.

The TCR sequence derives from a young man who received the YFV17D yellow fever vaccine. The specimen comprised PBMCs, sampled on the day of the first yellow fever vaccination.

For the CDR3, the DNA is TGCGCCAGCAGCCAAGCCCCGTTGCTGGGCGCGGATGAAAAACTGTTTTTT. Translated, it gives CASSQAPLLGADEKLFF. J is TRBJ1-4 and V is TRBV4-1, with unresolved D. CDR1 is MGHRA and CDR2 is YSYEKL in the germline V gene. CDR3 length equals 17 residues. Trimming removed 1 base from V and 6 bases from J, with 18 bases in between.